This T cell receptor beta chain came from a study of T-cell reconstitution after alpha-beta-depleted transplantation in children. TCRbeta library preparation incorporated unique molecular identifiers. TCRdb re-called the PCR reads through MiXCR, storing one row per CDR3 protein. The table includes about 500,000 distinct CDR3 sequences, approximately 32% detected once. In this sample, this clonotype turned up once. The V gene's germline CDR1 is SGHVS and CDR2 FQNEAQ. This CDR3 spans 15 amino acids. V dropped 6 bases and J dropped 10 bases, with 24 bases sitting between them. The sample here was PBMCs from the stem cell graft donor, taken from the stem cell graft. J is TRBJ1-1 and V is TRBV7-8, with D possibly being TRBD1 (6 bases). This sequence was found in a human donor who donated a stem cell graft to a child with aplastic anemia. In nucleotides, the CDR3 is TGTGCCAGCAGTTTCCCGAGGGGGGGGAGGGAGAGAGCTTTCTTT. Its protein product is CASSFPRGGRERAFF.